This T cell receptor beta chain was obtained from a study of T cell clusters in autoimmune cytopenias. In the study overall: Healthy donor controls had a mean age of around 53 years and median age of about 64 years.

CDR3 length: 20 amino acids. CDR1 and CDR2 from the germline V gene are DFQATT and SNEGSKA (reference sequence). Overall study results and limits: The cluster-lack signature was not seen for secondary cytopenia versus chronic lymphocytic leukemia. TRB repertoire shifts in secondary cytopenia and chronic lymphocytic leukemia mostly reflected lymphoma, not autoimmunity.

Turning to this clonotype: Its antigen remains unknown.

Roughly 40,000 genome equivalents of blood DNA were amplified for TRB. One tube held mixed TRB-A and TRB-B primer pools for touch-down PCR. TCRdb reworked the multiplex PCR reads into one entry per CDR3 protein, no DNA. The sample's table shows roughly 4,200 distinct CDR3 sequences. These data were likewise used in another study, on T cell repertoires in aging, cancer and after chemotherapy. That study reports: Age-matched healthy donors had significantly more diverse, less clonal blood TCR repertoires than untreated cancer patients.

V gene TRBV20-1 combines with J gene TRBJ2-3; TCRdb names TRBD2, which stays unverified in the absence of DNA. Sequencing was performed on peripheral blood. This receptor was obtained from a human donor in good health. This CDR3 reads CSARDLGGTSGRWTTDTQYF.